The 20 T cell receptor beta chains in this list originate from one sample, sequenced in a study of regulatory T cells in long-lasting Graves disease. As to time point: persistent/refractory GD, antithyroid drugs over 5 years with positive TRAb. From PBMCs, RNA was extracted and then used to make the TCR library. For TCR beta, libraries came from iRepertoire HTBI primers and Arm-PCR of CDR3 regions. TCRdb fed the multiplex PCR reads into MiXCR, producing one record per CDR3 protein. The sample gives more than 300,000 distinct CDR3 sequences, 23% of which show up once; around 30% is in the top ten. The sequencing used peripheral blood mononuclear cells (PBMCs), collected when the disease was refractory, from a patient treated with antithyroid drugs. The receptors come from a woman in her forties with Graves disease.

This clonotype was recorded many times. The chain combines TRBV12-3 or TRBV12-4 with TRBJ1-1, with a tentative D call TRBD1 (5 bases). Between the trimmed V and J ends, which lost 3 bases and 3 bases, there was a span of 20 bases. CDR3 length equals 17 residues. The CDR3 nucleotides are TGTGCCAGCAGTTTTCTCCGGGCGACAGCCATGTACACTGAAGCTTTCTTT. Its translation is CASSFLRATAMYTEAFF.

This clonotype turned up a few times. The CDR3 reads CASSYSGGGGNQPQHF. DNA of the CDR3: TGTGCCAGCAGTTACTCCGGGGGGGGGGGCAATCAGCCCCAGCATTTT. The V call is TRBV6-5, the J call TRBJ1-5; D possibly corresponds to TRBD1 (5 bases). Germline V gives CDR1 MNHEY, CDR2 SVGAGI. V lost 0 bases, J lost 2 bases, and 11 bases lay in between. The CDR3 covers 16 residues.

The chain links TRBV7-9 to TRBJ1-1, with 8 bases fitting TRBD1. The CDR3 contains 14 residues. The V and J ends lost 4 bases and 0 bases, in that order; junction bases with no gene match: 1. Germline V gene sequence: CDR1 SEHNR, CDR2 FQNEAQ (reference sequence). The CDR3 region is CASSWTGMNTEAFF. DNA for the CDR3: TGTGCCAGCAGCTGGACAGGGATGAACACTGAAGCTTTCTTT. The whole variable domain, filled in from reference TRBV7-9 and TRBJ1-1, reads DTGVSQNPRHKITKRGQNVTFRCDPISEHNRLYWYRQTLGQGPEFLTYFQNEAQLEKSRLLSDRFSAERPKGSFSTLEIQRTEQGDSAMYLCASSWTGMNTEAFFGQGTRLTVV.

The gene calls are TRBV6-2 or TRBV6-3 and TRBJ2-2; D uncertain. Germline assignment: CDR1 MNHEY and CDR2 SVGEGT. V shed 2 bases and J shed 3 bases, with 13 bases lying between them. The CDR3 covers 16 residues. Written as DNA, the CDR3 is TGTGCCAGCAGTTACGTCGGTCCCCCGGACACCGGGGAGCTGTTTTTT. The encoded protein is CASSYVGPPDTGELFF.

The V call is TRBV7-9, the J call TRBJ1-2; D perhaps matches TRBD1 (5 bases). This CDR3 is 17 amino acids long. Trimming took off 5 bases at V and 2 bases at J, with 21 bases between the two ends. Looked up from germline, CDR1 is SEHNR and CDR2 is FQNEAQ (reference sequence). Written as DNA, the CDR3 is TGTGCCAGCAGCGTAATTACCCCGGGACTGCTCAACTATGGCTACACCTTC. The encoded protein is CASSVITPGLLNYGYTF.

This clonotype occurred many times. V and J are TRBV27 and TRBJ1-2, with TRBD1 matching 7 bases. The CDR3 runs 15 residues. The germline V gene encodes CDR1 MNHEY and CDR2 SMNVEV (reference sequence). Unmatched junction bases numbered 8, after V lost 3 bases and J lost 4 bases. CDR3 in DNA: TGTGCCAGCAGTTTTTACAGGGGCAACGCCTATGGCTACACCTTC. Amino acid sequence: CASSFYRGNAYGYTF.

This clonotype was seen repeatedly, ten times or more. The chain recombines TRBV6-1 with TRBJ1-5; TRBD1 agrees at 9 bases. CDR1 is MNHNS and CDR2 is SASEGT in the germline V gene. The CDR3 extends over 15 amino acids. V dropped 4 bases and J dropped 1; count of bases not matched to a gene: 2. The CDR3 protein is CASSVDRGSNQPQHF. The CDR3 DNA reads as TGTGCCAGCAGTGTGGACAGGGGAAGCAATCAGCCCCAGCATTTT.

This clonotype was counted ten times or more. This chain links TRBV28 with TRBJ2-1, with TRBD2 matching over 10 bases. Germline lookup yields CDR1 MDHEN and CDR2 SYDVKM. The CDR3 loop spans 15 amino acids. CDR3 residues: CASSPGPSGSREQFF. CDR3 bases: TGTGCTAGTTCCCCGGGGCCTAGCGGGAGTCGTGAGCAGTTCTTC.

The chain employs TRBV9 and TRBJ2-7, with TRBD2 as a possible D gene (6 bases). The CDR3 is 14 residues long. The germline gives CDR1 SGDLS, CDR2 YYNGEE. Trimming removed 7 bases from V and 0 bases from J, with 14 bases in between. CDR3 protein: CASSPGGSSYEQYF. The CDR3 bases are TGTGCCAGCTCACCCGGGGGTAGCTCCTACGAGCAGTACTTC.

This clonotype was seen ten or more times. The chain carries TRBV28 and TRBJ2-5; 12 bases are shared with TRBD2. Germline V gene sequence: CDR1 MDHEN, CDR2 SYDVKM. The CDR3 sequence is 14 residues long. With V trimmed by 2 bases and J by 5 bases, 0 bases remained unmatched. The CDR3 is CASSLLAGGETQYF. For the CDR3, the DNA is TGTGCCAGCAGTTTACTAGCGGGAGGGGAGACCCAGTACTTC.

This clonotype was picked up many times. The rearrangement joins TRBV6-5 to TRBJ2-7, with 8 positions matching TRBD1. Trimming took 3 bases from V and 3 from J; bases not matched to a gene: 10. The CDR3 is 16 residues long. Germline V gene lookup returns CDR1 MNHEY and CDR2 SVGAGI. The CDR3 nucleotides are TGTGCCAGCAGTTATGGGGCCACAGGGGGGAACTACGAGCAGTACTTC. Its protein is CASSYGATGGNYEQYF.

The V and J genes are TRBV9 and TRBJ2-5; 10 bases line up with TRBD2. The CDR3 sequence is 16 residues long. The J segment lost 4 bases and the V segment lost 3 bases, leaving 9 bases of the junction unmatched. Germline CDR1 reads SGDLS; CDR2 reads YYNGEE. CDR3 in amino acids: CASSALLAGSIETQYF. The CDR3 DNA reads TGTGCCAGCAGCGCCTTACTAGCGGGAAGCATAGAGACCCAGTACTTC.

At least ten counts were recorded for this clonotype. The V call is TRBV28, the J call TRBJ1-5; 9 bases are a match to TRBD1. V was clipped by 5 bases and J by 2 bases; unmatched bases: 7. Germline loops: CDR1 MDHEN, CDR2 SYDVKM. The CDR3 length is 16 residues. CDR3 residues: CASSRWGDRGNQPQHF. The CDR3 DNA sequence: TGTGCCAGCAGTCGATGGGGGGACAGGGGCAATCAGCCCCAGCATTTT.

This clonotype was seen only a few times. The chain links TRBV5-1 to TRBJ2-5; TRBD2 matches at 12 bases. V dropped 4 bases and J dropped 4; count of bases not matched to a gene: 11. Germline CDR1 SGHRS, CDR2 YFSETQ. The CDR3 totals 17 residues. The CDR3 loop is CASSLALAGGPVETQYF. CDR3 bases: TGCGCCAGCAGCCTCGCCCTAGCGGGAGGGCCGGTAGAGACCCAGTACTTC.

This clonotype was observed a handful of times. The chain links TRBV12-3 or TRBV12-4 to TRBJ2-1; D unresolved. Deletions cut 5 bases from V and 8 bases from J, with 10 bases between. The CDR3 has 12 amino acids. Written as DNA, the CDR3 is TGTGCCAGCAGTCGTGTGGCCGATGAGCAGTTCTTC. Translation: CASSRVADEQFF.

The chain recombines TRBV19 with TRBJ2-7, with D tentatively TRBD1 (5 bases). The length of the CDR3 is 15 residues. The germline V gene encodes CDR1 LNHDA and CDR2 SQIVND (reference sequence). The ends were cut back, 4 bases at V and 3 bases at J, with 16 bases in the middle. The CDR3 DNA reads as TGTGCCAGTAGTAGGGCAGGGCCTCAGTACTACGAGCAGTACTTC. Translated: CASSRAGPQYYEQYF.

The sample holds a few counts of this clonotype. This CDR3 is CASSPSSGRGHEQYF. Here the CDR3 DNA reads TGTGCCAGCAGCCCCTCTAGCGGGAGAGGCCACGAGCAGTACTTC. J is TRBJ2-7 and V is TRBV2; 10 positions agree with TRBD2. The CDR3 is made up of 15 amino acids. CDR1 and CDR2 (germline): SNHLY, FYNNEI. V shed 6 bases and J 5 bases; nucleotides not matched to a gene: 10.

The table lists this clonotype with a few counts. This rearrangement joins TRBV7-8 to TRBJ2-2; D unclear. The CDR3 length is 15 residues. V was pared by 2 bases and J by 3 bases, with 10 bases between. From germline, CDR1 is SGHVS and CDR2 FQNEAQ. The CDR3 loop is CASSLYGRHTGELFF. Written as DNA, the CDR3 is TGTGCCAGCAGCTTATACGGTCGTCACACCGGGGAGCTGTTTTTT.

Ten or more counts support this clonotype. Written as DNA, the CDR3 is TGTGCCAGCAGTGAAGGGACAGGGAGGGAAAAACTGTTTTTT. This translates into CASSEGTGREKLFF. V usage is TRBV2 and J usage is TRBJ1-4; 8 nucleotides agree with TRBD1. CDR3 length: 14 residues. Trimming cost V 1 base and J 8 bases; bases outside gene matches: 3. Looked up from germline, CDR1 is SNHLY and CDR2 is FYNNEI.

A word on this clonotype: At one of its ends the junction is not consistent with the germline gene, which may arise from a read error. The chain combines TRBV5-1 with TRBJ2-2; possible D gene TRBD2, 6 bases. CDR1 and CDR2 from the germline V gene are SGHRS and YFSETQ. This CDR3 is 16 amino acids long. In nucleotides, the CDR3 is TGCGCCAGCAGCTACCCGGGGCGTGCGTCCACCGGGGGGCTGTTTTTT. Translating gives CASSYPGRASTGGLFF.